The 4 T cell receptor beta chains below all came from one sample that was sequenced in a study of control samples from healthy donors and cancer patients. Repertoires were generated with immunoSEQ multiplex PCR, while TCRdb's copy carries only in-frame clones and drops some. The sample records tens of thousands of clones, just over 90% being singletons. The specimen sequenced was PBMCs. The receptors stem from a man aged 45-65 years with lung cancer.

Here the CDR3 reads CASSLRAGGPNQETQYF. DNA of the CDR3: TGTGCCAGCAGCTTAAGGGCTGGGGGGCCGAACCAAGAGACCCAGTACTTC. The V gene is TRBV7-9, the J gene TRBJ2-5, with D possibly called TRBD1 or TRBD2 (6 bases each). Trimming stripped 2 bases from V and 0 bases from J, with 16 bases between. Germline V CDR1 and CDR2: SEHNR, FQNEAQ (reference sequence). The CDR3 sequence is 17 residues long.

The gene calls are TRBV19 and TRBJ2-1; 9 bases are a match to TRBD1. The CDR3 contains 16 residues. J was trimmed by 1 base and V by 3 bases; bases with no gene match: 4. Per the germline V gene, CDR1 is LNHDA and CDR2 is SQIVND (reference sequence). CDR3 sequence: CASSIQQGASYNEQFF. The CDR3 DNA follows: TGTGCCAGTAGTATTCAACAGGGGGCTTCCTACAATGAGCAGTTCTTC.

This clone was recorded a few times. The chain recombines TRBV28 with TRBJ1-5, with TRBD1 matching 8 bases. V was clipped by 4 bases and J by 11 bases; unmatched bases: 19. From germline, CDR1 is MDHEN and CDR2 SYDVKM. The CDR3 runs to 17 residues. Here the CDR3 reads CASSYEGQVRKGSAQHF. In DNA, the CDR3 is TGTGCCAGCAGTTATGAGGGACAGGTCAGAAAGGGTTCAGCCCAGCATTTT.

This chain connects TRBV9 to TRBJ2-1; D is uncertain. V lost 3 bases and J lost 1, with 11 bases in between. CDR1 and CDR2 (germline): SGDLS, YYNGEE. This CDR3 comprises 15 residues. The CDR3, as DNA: TGTGCCAGCAGCGCTGATATAGAGTCCTACAATGAGCAGTTCTTC. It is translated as CASSADIESYNEQFF.